A selection of T cell receptor beta chains follows, all from one sample in a study of blood T cell repertoires in COVID-19. The protocol was immunoSEQ multiplex PCR, while the TCRdb copy is restricted to in-frame clones and leaves out a portion. The sample shows roughly 350,000 clones, around 87% of them seen only once. The source material was peripheral blood. These receptors came from a woman in her twenties or thirties with COVID-19, enrolled during active disease. CDR3s include the opening cysteine and the closing phenylalanine or tryptophan. Each record gives: J gene, clone size, V gene, D gene, CDR3 DNA, CDR3 protein. D genes are given only for firm matches. Clone size is stated in some rows and not others, as once, few, many or a class when expanded.

>TRBJ2-7|-|TRBV3-1/TRBV3-2|-
TGTGCCAGCAGCCCGGCGCAGGACTCAGAGCAGTACTTC
CASSPAQDSEQYF
>TRBJ1-2|-|TRBV12-5|-
TGTGCTAGTGGTTTGCGGGGAGGCCAGGGTGGAATAAAGGGCTACACCTTC
CASGLRGGQGGIKGYTF
>TRBJ2-2|-|TRBV7-2|-
TGTGCCAGCAAAACACAGGGCACAATAGGGGACACCGGGGAGCTGTTTTTT
CASKTQGTIGDTGELFF
>TRBJ1-2|-|TRBV12-3/TRBV12-4|TRBD1
TGTGCCAGTAATACCTTTGACAGGGGCAGCTACACCTTC
CASNTFDRGSYTF
>TRBJ2-7|-|TRBV6-4|-
TGTGCCAGCAGTGAAGGGGATAACGAGCAGTACTTC
CASSEGDNEQYF
>TRBJ2-5|once|TRBV25-1|TRBD2
TGTGCCAGCAGTGATTGGGGGGGACTTGAGACCCAGTACTTC
CASSDWGGLETQYF
>TRBJ2-3|-|TRBV20-1|-
TGCAGTGCCAGTACTCGCACAGATACGCAGTATTTT
CSASTRTDTQYF
>TRBJ1-5|-|TRBV7-2|-
TGTGCCAGCAGATTGGATGTTGCGGGGAGAGTAAACAATCAGCCCCAGCATTTT
CASRLDVAGRVNNQPQHF
>TRBJ2-7|once|TRBV6-2/TRBV6-3|-
TGTGCCAGCAGTTGGGGACACATCTCCTACGAGCAGTACTTC
CASSWGHISYEQYF
>TRBJ2-3|-|TRBV9|-
TGTGCCAGCAGCGTACGGAGCGGGCCGGACGCAGATACGCAGTATTTT
CASSVRSGPDADTQYF
>TRBJ2-2|-|TRBV3-1/TRBV3-2|TRBD2
TGTGCCAGCAGCCCCTTGGGTGTAGCGGGAGGCTCCCACGACGGGGAGCTGTTTTTT
CASSPLGVAGGSHDGELFF
>TRBJ2-7|-|TRBV29-1|TRBD2
TGCAGCGTTCTTCTAGCGGGAGGGCCTAGGGAGCAGTACTTC
CSVLLAGGPREQYF
>TRBJ1-3|-|TRBV7-8|-
TGTGCCAGCAGCTTTTCCGACAGGATCTCTGGAAACACCATATATTTT
CASSFSDRISGNTIYF
>TRBJ2-7|few|TRBV4-3|TRBD1
TGCGCCAGCAGCCAAGATCTAAGCGGACAGGGTTTTTTCCGCGAGCAGTACTTC
CASSQDLSGQGFFREQYF
>TRBJ2-5|-|TRBV6-5|-
TGTGCCAGCAGGCTAGATGAGCAAGGGGGGACCCAGTACTTC
CASRLDEQGGTQYF
>TRBJ1-2|-|TRBV28|TRBD1
TGTGCCAGCAGTTTAGGGACAGGGCCTTTGGGCTACACCTTC
CASSLGTGPLGYTF
>TRBJ1-2|-|TRBV30|TRBD1
TGTGCCTGGGCCAAAGGACAGGGAAGATACTATGGCTACACCTTC
CAWAKGQGRYYGYTF
>TRBJ1-5|-|TRBV28|-
TGTGCCAGCAACCCGGCAGGGAGGGAAAATCAGCCCCAGCATTTT
CASNPAGRENQPQHF
>TRBJ1-5|few|TRBV18|-
TGTGCCAGCTCACTGACAGGTCGGGGCAATCAGCCCCAGCATTTT
CASSLTGRGNQPQHF
>TRBJ2-1|-|TRBV30|-
TGTGCCTGGAGTGTATCCAGCAATGAGCAGTTCTTC
CAWSVSSNEQFF
>TRBJ2-5|-|TRBV5-1|TRBD2
TGCGCCAGCAACTTGGGGACTAGCGGGCAAGAGACCCAGTACTTC
CASNLGTSGQETQYF
>TRBJ2-7|-|TRBV30|-
TGTGCCTGGAGTTTTGGCGGATCCTACGAGCAGTACTTC
CAWSFGGSYEQYF
>TRBJ2-7|-|TRBV5-4|-
TGTGCCAGCAGCTTAAGACAGTCAAATCATGTCTACGAGCAGTACTTC
CASSLRQSNHVYEQYF
>TRBJ1-5|-|TRBV20-1|-
TGCAGTGCTAGTTTGGAGGGTGGCAATCAGCCCCAGCATTTT
CSASLEGGNQPQHF
>TRBJ2-4|-|TRBV2|-
TGTGCCAGCAGTGACGACCGGCGGATAAACATTCAGTACTTC
CASSDDRRINIQYF
>TRBJ2-5|-|TRBV3-1/TRBV3-2|-
TGTGCCAGCAGCCAAGATCTGGGTGCTGGGAGAGAGACCCAGTACTTC
CASSQDLGAGRETQYF
>TRBJ2-3|-|TRBV19|-
TGTGCCAGTAGTATAGCGGTTAGCACAGATACGCAGTATTTT
CASSIAVSTDTQYF
>TRBJ2-3|-|TRBV7-2|-
TGTGCCAGCAGCTTATCAGGCGCCGCAACAGATACGCAGTATTTT
CASSLSGAATDTQYF
>TRBJ2-7|once|TRBV6-2/TRBV6-3|TRBD2
TGTGCCAGCAGTATCTCCGGGACTAGCGGGAGGAACCACGAGCAGTACTTC
CASSISGTSGRNHEQYF
>TRBJ1-3|-|TRBV11-3|TRBD1
TGTGCCAGCAGCGCTCGGACAGGTTCTGGAAACACCATATATTTT
CASSARTGSGNTIYF
>TRBJ1-3|-|TRBV5-6|-
TGTGCCAGCAGCTCCACAGTACTTTCTGGAAACACCATATATTTT
CASSSTVLSGNTIYF
>TRBJ2-5|once|TRBV29-1|-
TGCAGCGTCGAGGGGGTGGGGGAGACCCAGTACTTC
CSVEGVGETQYF
>TRBJ1-5|few|TRBV4-1|-
TGCGCCAGCAGCCACCCGGTGGACACGGAAAAAAGGTATCAGCCCCAGCATTTT
CASSHPVDTEKRYQPQHF
>TRBJ2-2|-|TRBV2|-
TGTGCCAGCAAAGGGCGGGATTCCACCGGGGAGCTGTTTTTT
CASKGRDSTGELFF
>TRBJ2-2|-|TRBV10-2|-
TGCGCCAGCAGTCCCCAGGGAAACGGGGAGCTGTTTTTT
CASSPQGNGELFF
>TRBJ2-7|-|TRBV10-3|-
TGTGCCATCATGGGCGGGATTTCCTACGAGCAGTACTTC
CAIMGGISYEQYF
>TRBJ2-7|once|TRBV2|TRBD2
TGTGCCAGCAGTGCCCTAGCGGGACCCTACGAGCAGTACTTC
CASSALAGPYEQYF
>TRBJ1-3|-|TRBV9|TRBD1
TGTGCCAGCAGCGTAGCTGGGGACAGGGTTGGAAACACCATATATTTT
CASSVAGDRVGNTIYF
>TRBJ2-2|-|TRBV24-1|-
TGTGCCACCAGTGATAGCGTTAGAACCGGGGAGCTGTTTTTT
CATSDSVRTGELFF
>TRBJ1-5|-|TRBV28|TRBD1
TGTGCCAGCAGTTTACCAGGACAGGGGGGAAAGCCCCAGCATTTT
CASSLPGQGGKPQHF
>TRBJ2-7|-|TRBV29-1|-
TGCAGCGTTGGACAGGTGTCCTACGAGCAGTACTTC
CSVGQVSYEQYF
>TRBJ1-2|-|TRBV27|-
TGTGCCAGCAGCCTCGACCCCCTTAGGGGGGGCTACACCTTC
CASSLDPLRGGYTF
>TRBJ2-7|-|TRBV5-1|TRBD1
TGCGCCAGCAGCCGCCTGGGACAGGCCGCGGGCGAGCAGTACTTC
CASSRLGQAAGEQYF
>TRBJ1-5|once|TRBV25-1|TRBD1
TGTGCCAGCAGTGGGGACAGGGGGCGCGGTTTAAGCAATCAGCCCCAGCATTTT
CASSGDRGRGLSNQPQHF
>TRBJ2-1|once|TRBV6-5|TRBD2
TGTGCCAGCAGTTACTACGGACTAGCGGGTTACAATGAGCAGTTCTTC
CASSYYGLAGYNEQFF
>TRBJ2-4|-|TRBV27|-
TGTGCCAGCAGTAGACTGGCCCGGAACATTCAGTACTTC
CASSRLARNIQYF
>TRBJ1-6|-|TRBV28|TRBD1
TGTGCCAGCAGTTTACGCCATTTGACAGGGCTCTATAATTCACCCCTCCACTTT
CASSLRHLTGLYNSPLHF
>TRBJ1-5|-|TRBV6-5|TRBD1
TGTGCCAGCAGTTTACTCCGGGACAGAGATCAGCCCCAGCATTTT
CASSLLRDRDQPQHF
>TRBJ1-5|-|TRBV10-1|TRBD1
TGCGCCAGCAGTGAGCGGACAGGGTCGGCCCAGCATTTT
CASSERTGSAQHF